This T cell receptor beta chain was sequenced during a study of shared clonotypes between healthy human individuals. Repertoires were generated with immunoSEQ multiplex PCR, while TCRdb's copy carries only in-frame clones and drops some. The sample includes about 1.9 million clones, just over 90% seen only once; the top ten take roughly 1.7%. This clone was seen a single time. The naive CD8 subset, CD45RO-negative cells positively selected for CCR7, excluded terminally differentiated effector memory CD45RA+ cells. Per the germline V gene, CDR1 is MDHEN and CDR2 is SYDVKM. The ends lost 3 bases at V and 3 bases at J; junction bases unmatched: 3. The CDR3 is 15 amino acids.

The chain couples TRBV28 to TRBJ1-5, with 9 positions matching TRBD1. This TCR derives from a man in his late teens or twenties in good health. Some clones in this sample may be carry-over from other donors' samples. Sequenced: naive CD8+ T cells from PBMCs. The CDR3 here is CASSFWDRVNQPQHF. The CDR3 bases are TGTGCCAGCAGTTTTTGGGACAGGGTCAATCAGCCCCAGCATTTT.